These 30 T cell receptor beta chains came from one sample sequenced in a study of cytomegalovirus exposure and HLA in healthy donors. Both 60 Vbeta primers and 13 Jbeta primers went into the PCR. Using immunoSEQ multiplex PCR, the repertoire was profiled, and TCRdb retains in-frame clones only, with some absent. The profile shows over 70,000 clones, 76% of them singletons. The sample comprised PBMCs. The receptors shown here come from a male donor in good health and CMV-seronegative.

The genes are TRBV20-1 and TRBJ1-1, with 8 bases aligning to TRBD1. V was pared by 6 bases and J by 6 bases, with 3 bases of the junction left unmatched. Germline values: CDR1 DFQATT, CDR2 SNEGSKA (reference sequence). The CDR3 contains 11 residues. Here the CDR3 reads CSAWDRPEAFF. In DNA, the CDR3 is TGCAGTGCCTGGGACAGGCCTGAAGCTTTCTTT.

The count of this clone is one. V and J are TRBV10-3 and TRBJ1-6; TRBD1 aligns across 9 bases. Germline values: CDR1 ENHRY, CDR2 SYGVKD. Germline trimming cut 10 bases from V and 5 bases from J; bases unmatched to any gene: 3. This CDR3 has 13 amino acids. CDR3 coding DNA: TGTGCCACCAGGGACAGGGATAATTCACCCCTCCACTTT. Its protein is CATRDRDNSPLHF.

The V call is TRBV2, the J call TRBJ1-1; 7 bases map to TRBD1. Per the germline V gene, CDR1 is SNHLY and CDR2 is FYNNEI. This CDR3 region has 12 residues. The J segment lost 1 base and the V segment lost 11 bases, leaving 4 bases of the junction unmatched. CDR3 in amino acids: CAGGQRNTEAFF. The CDR3 nucleotides read TGTGCCGGGGGACAGCGGAACACTGAAGCTTTCTTT. Filled out from reference TRBV2 and TRBJ1-1, the complete variable domain reads EPEVTQTPSHQVTQMGQEVILRCVPISNHLYFYWYRQILGQKVEFLVSFYNNEISEKSEIFDDQFSVERPDGSNFTLKIRSTKLEDSAMYFCAGGQRNTEAFFGQGTRLTVV.

For the CDR3, the DNA is TGTGCCAGCAGCTCCCGCGACAGGATCTATGGCTACACCTTC. It translates to CASSSRDRIYGYTF. The genes are TRBV7-2 and TRBJ1-2; D perhaps matches TRBD1 (6 bases). The CDR3 totals 14 residues. Per germline, CDR1 SGHTA and CDR2 FQGNSA. V lost 4 bases and J lost 4, with 13 bases in between.

The chain uses TRBV4-1 and TRBJ2-1, with D unresolved. Between the trimmed V and J ends, which lost 4 bases and 3 bases, there was a span of 16 bases. Per the germline V gene, CDR1 is MGHRA and CDR2 is YSYEKL. The CDR3 is 16 residues long. The CDR3 spells CASSPGLARNYNEQFF. The CDR3 DNA follows: TGCGCCAGCAGCCCTGGGTTAGCAAGGAACTACAATGAGCAGTTCTTC.

Here the CDR3 DNA reads TGTGCCAGCGCCGGGACACCCGGCGGGGATACGCAGTATTTT. This encodes CASAGTPGGDTQYF. The chain has TRBV10-3 and TRBJ2-3, with D possibly matching TRBD1 (6 bases). CDR3 length: 14 amino acids. Germline V gene lookup returns CDR1 ENHRY and CDR2 SYGVKD. Trimming stripped 10 bases from V and 6 bases from J, with 20 bases between.

The V call is TRBV29-1, the J call TRBJ2-7; D call uncertain. V lost 7 bases and J lost 2, with 12 bases in between. CDR1 and CDR2 from the germline V gene are SQVTM and ANQGSEA. This CDR3 is built from 12 residues. The CDR3 DNA reads as TGCAGCGCTAAAACGAGCCCCTACGAGCAGTACTTC. It specifies CSAKTSPYEQYF.

The V gene is TRBV6-1, the J gene TRBJ2-1, with TRBD2 matching 10 bases. Germline-derived CDR1 and CDR2 are MNHNS and SASEGT. This CDR3 has 14 amino acids. Germline trimming cut 6 bases from V and 7 bases from J; bases unmatched to any gene: 6. As DNA, the CDR3 is TGTGCCAGCAGCGGACTAGCGGATTTAAATGAGCAGTTCTTC. Translating it yields CASSGLADLNEQFF.

This rearrangement joins TRBV19 to TRBJ1-2, with 8 bases matching TRBD1. V lost 6 bases to trimming and J lost 8 bases; unmatched junction nucleotides: 11. CDR1 and CDR2 (germline): LNHDA, SQIVND (reference sequence). This CDR3 contains 14 residues. The CDR3 nucleotides read TGTGCCAGTAGCATCGGACAGGGCCTGGGAGGCTACACCTTC. Translation gives CASSIGQGLGGYTF. Supplemented by reference TRBV19 and TRBJ1-2, the full variable domain reads DGGITQSPKYLFRKEGQNVTLSCEQNLNHDAMYWYRQDPGQGLRLIYYSQIVNDFQKGDIAEGYSVSREKKESFPLTVTSAQKNPTAFYLCASSIGQGLGGYTFGSGTRLTVV.

This clone has only one observation. The chain recombines TRBV5-1 with TRBJ2-5, with TRBD1 identical over 9 bases. The CDR3 has 14 amino acids. CDR1 is SGHRS and CDR2 is YFSETQ in the germline V gene. V was clipped by 4 bases and J by 5 bases; unmatched bases: 6. The CDR3 here is CASSGDRAGETQYF. The CDR3 bases are TGCGCCAGCAGCGGGGACAGGGCAGGGGAGACCCAGTACTTC.

This sequence joins TRBV15 and TRBJ2-7; D may be TRBD1 (5 bases). This CDR3 is built from 15 residues. Germline CDR1 is LNHNV and CDR2 is YYDKDF (reference sequence). The V and J ends lost 5 bases and 5 bases respectively, with 19 bases between them. The CDR3 DNA follows: TGTGCCACCAGCGTAGATACGGCAGGGCGCCACGAGCAGTACTTC. Its protein is CATSVDTAGRHEQYF.

The gene calls are TRBV10-2 and TRBJ2-3; perhaps TRBD2 as D (7 bases). Germline V CDR1 and CDR2: WSHSY, SAAADI. The CDR3 sequence is 15 residues long. Trimming took off 5 bases at V and 4 bases at J, with 16 bases between the two ends. In DNA form, the CDR3 reads TGCGCCAGCAGTCCTCTGGGGGGGGGCGCAGATACGCAGTATTTT. Translated, it gives CASSPLGGGADTQYF.

The chain recombines TRBV7-9 with TRBJ2-3; TRBD1 matches at 9 bases. V trimming: 3 bases; J trimming: 4 bases; junction bases outside the gene matches: 5. From germline, CDR1 is SEHNR and CDR2 FQNEAQ (reference sequence). CDR3 size: 15 residues. CDR3 in amino acids: CASSFGDRDADTQYF. The CDR3 nucleotides are TGTGCCAGCAGCTTTGGGGACAGGGACGCAGATACGCAGTATTTT.

This rearrangement joins TRBV9 to TRBJ1-2; 11 bases agree with TRBD1. Germline V gene sequence: CDR1 SGDLS, CDR2 YYNGEE. The V segment lost 2 bases and the J segment 6 bases; nucleotides outside the gene matches: 3. The CDR3 runs to 14 residues. The CDR3 protein is CASSVDRGLDGYTF. The DNA of the CDR3 is TGTGCCAGCAGCGTGGACAGGGGGCTAGATGGCTACACCTTC.

This chain joins TRBV28 and TRBJ1-1; 8 bases are a match to TRBD1. The J segment lost 1 base and the V segment lost 6 bases, leaving 10 bases of the junction unmatched. Per germline, CDR1 MDHEN and CDR2 SYDVKM. The CDR3 totals 16 residues. DNA for the CDR3: TGTGCCAGCAGCTTCCCGCCAGGGGGCGCGAACACTGAAGCTTTCTTT. Protein: CASSFPPGGANTEAFF.

This chain links TRBV29-1 with TRBJ1-6, with D unclear. Trimming removed 4 bases at V and 7 bases at J, with 11 bases between. The CDR3 runs to 13 residues. Germline assignment: CDR1 SQVTM and CDR2 ANQGSEA. The DNA of the CDR3 is TGCAGCGTTGCGAGGGAGACAAATTCACCCCTCCACTTT. It encodes CSVARETNSPLHF.

This chain uses TRBV2 with TRBJ1-1; a possible D gene is TRBD1 (6 bases). Trimming stripped 5 bases from V and 1 base from J, with 23 bases between. The CDR3 totals 18 residues. CDR1 is SNHLY, CDR2 FYNNEI, per germline. CDR3 amino acids: CASSRDTTSYYGNTEAFF. In DNA, the CDR3 is TGTGCCAGCAGTCGGGACACCACATCTTATTATGGGAACACTGAAGCTTTCTTT. Looking up the rest from reference TRBV2 and TRBJ1-1 gives the full variable domain: EPEVTQTPSHQVTQMGQEVILRCVPISNHLYFYWYRQILGQKVEFLVSFYNNEISEKSEIFDDQFSVERPDGSNFTLKIRSTKLEDSAMYFCASSRDTTSYYGNTEAFFGQGTRLTVV.

The J gene is TRBJ2-7, the V gene TRBV30, with D uncertain. CDR3 length equals 16 residues. Germline CDR1 and CDR2: GTSNPN and SVGIG (reference sequence). With 0 bases removed from V and 2 bases from J, the gap between germline ends came to 17 bases. DNA for the CDR3: TGTGCCTGGAGTGTAAATCCCGCAGGTACCCCCTACGAGCAGTACTTC. Translating it yields CAWSVNPAGTPYEQYF.

In this sample, this clone turned up a few times. The chain recombines TRBV11-2 with TRBJ1-2; tentative D call: TRBD1 (5 bases). The CDR3 runs 14 residues. Per germline, CDR1 SGHAT and CDR2 FQNNGV. With 1 base removed from V and 8 bases from J, the gap between germline ends came to 14 bases. The chain's CDR3 is CASSLGVQALGYTF. DNA of the CDR3: TGTGCCAGCAGCTTAGGAGTACAGGCTCTCGGCTACACCTTC.

About this clone: The same CDR3 also results from other DNA sequences found in this sample. The rearrangement links TRBV28 to TRBJ1-6; 8 bases fit TRBD1. Germline values: CDR1 MDHEN, CDR2 SYDVKM. V trimming: 3 bases; J trimming: 9 bases; junction bases outside the gene matches: 10. The CDR3 loop spans 16 amino acids. CDR3 sequence reads: CASSLIQGAGGSPLHF. The CDR3 DNA reads as TGTGCCAGCAGTTTGATTCAGGGGGCAGGTGGTTCACCCCTCCACTTT. Using reference TRBV28 and TRBJ1-6 for the parts outside the CDR3, the full variable domain is DVKVTQSSRYLVKRTGEKVFLECVQDMDHENMFWYRQDPGLGLRLIYFSYDVKMKEKGDIPEGYSVSREKKERFSLILESASTNQTSMYLCASSLIQGAGGSPLHFGNGTRLTVT.

CDR3 sequence reads: CAISESTPGQYNEQFF. CDR3 bases: TGTGCCATCAGTGAGTCGACCCCGGGACAGTACAATGAGCAGTTCTTC. V is TRBV10-3 and J is TRBJ2-1, with 7 bases aligning to TRBD1. Trimming took 0 bases from V and 4 from J; bases not matched to a gene: 6. This CDR3 region has 16 residues. Germline V CDR1 and CDR2: ENHRY, SYGVKD.

The CDR3 loop is CASSLGTGFAGELFF. DNA for the CDR3: TGTGCCAGCAGCTTAGGGACAGGGTTTGCCGGGGAGCTGTTTTTT. V is TRBV7-9 and J is TRBJ2-2, with 8 bases matching TRBD1. The CDR3 length is 15 residues. With 1 base clipped from V and 6 bases from J, the junction kept 4 bases outside the gene matches. In germline, CDR1 is SEHNR, CDR2 FQNEAQ (reference sequence).

J is TRBJ1-1 and V is TRBV6-5; no reliable D call. V lost 5 bases to trimming and J lost 1 base, with 14 bases between them. Germline CDR1 is MNHEY and CDR2 is SVGAGI. The CDR3 contains 15 residues. CDR3 region: CASSVTIRSNTEAFF. In DNA form, the CDR3 reads TGTGCCAGCAGTGTTACAATCAGGTCGAACACTGAAGCTTTCTTT.

This clone was found once. The chain links TRBV7-2 to TRBJ1-1; D might be TRBD1 (5 bases). The germline V and J ends were trimmed by 3 bases and 2 bases, with 13 bases remaining between them. CDR1 is SGHTA, CDR2 FQGNSA, per germline. There are 15 residues in the CDR3. In DNA, the CDR3 is TGTGCCAGCAGCTTTGGACGCGGGGGTAACACTGAAGCTTTCTTT. Residues: CASSFGRGGNTEAFF.

The chain carries TRBV6-5 and TRBJ2-7, with TRBD2 identical over 9 bases. The germline gives CDR1 MNHEY, CDR2 SVGAGI. After removal of 2 bases from V and 2 bases from J, the junction contained 4 bases not matched to a gene. CDR3 length: 15 residues. The CDR3 protein is CASSYQRGVPYEQYF. In DNA, the CDR3 is TGTGCCAGCAGTTACCAGCGGGGGGTGCCCTACGAGCAGTACTTC.

The chain combines TRBV4-1 with TRBJ2-7, with no clear D. The length of the CDR3 is 15 residues. The germline V gene encodes CDR1 MGHRA and CDR2 YSYEKL. V lost 1 base and J 3 bases, leaving 13 bases between the germline ends. CDR3 loop: CASSQALPNGYEQYF. CDR3 in DNA: TGCGCCAGCAGCCAAGCTCTCCCAAACGGCTACGAGCAGTACTTC.

CDR3 coding DNA: TGTGCCAGCAGCTTGTCGGTCGGGTTTTCCTATGGCTACACCTTC. Protein: CASSLSVGFSYGYTF. The V gene is TRBV5-6, the J gene TRBJ1-2; no reliable D call. This CDR3 has 15 residues. Looked up from germline, CDR1 is SGHDT and CDR2 is YYEEEE. V was clipped by 1 base and J by 4 bases, with 14 bases between them.

CDR3 loop: CASSHPSGSAILSSYEQYF. The CDR3 coding sequence is TGCGCCAGCAGCCACCCAAGCGGGAGCGCTATCCTCAGCTCCTACGAGCAGTACTTC. The chain couples TRBV4-1 to TRBJ2-7, with 8 nucleotides matching TRBD2. The CDR3 loop spans 19 amino acids. V was clipped by 3 bases and J by 0 bases; unmatched bases: 16. Germline CDR1 is MGHRA and CDR2 is YSYEKL.

The J gene is TRBJ2-7, the V gene TRBV27; D might be TRBD1 (6 bases). Germline loops: CDR1 MNHEY, CDR2 SMNVEV (reference sequence). This CDR3 spans 15 amino acids. V lost 6 bases, J lost 6 bases, and 21 bases lay in between. DNA for the CDR3: TGTGCCAGCAGGTATACAGGGTACACTACTACCGAGCAGTACTTC. Translation: CASRYTGYTTTEQYF.

This clone was picked up a small number of times. The chain uses TRBV4-3 and TRBJ1-3; D perhaps matches TRBD1 (5 bases). From germline, CDR1 is LGHNA and CDR2 YSLEER. Trimming took 1 base from V and 0 from J, leaving 10 bases between them. CDR3 length equals 16 residues. CDR3 amino acids: CASSQVGADSGNTIYF. The CDR3 DNA sequence: TGCGCCAGCAGCCAAGTTGGGGCAGACTCTGGAAACACCATATATTTT.